The 5 T cell receptor beta chains below were found in one sample sequenced in a study of vaccination effects on CD4 cells after COVID-19. For these receptors, no antigen is known. Libraries were prepared by immunoSEQ multiplex PCR; TCRdb keeps only in-frame clonotypes and omits some of them. This sample carries 30,000 to 35,000 clones, about three quarters of them seen once, and the ten largest clones take around 6.6%. CD4+ T cells were isolated after less than 13 days of culture. A positive SARS-CoV-2 PCR test fell between March and December 2020. Each person got two doses of an mRNA SARS-CoV-2 vaccine, BNT162b2 or mRNA-1273. This material consisted of CD4+ T cells from PBMCs cultured without peptide, taken after COVID-19 vaccination. These receptors were obtained from a human donor who had a prior SARS-CoV-2 infection.

This chain joins TRBV18 and TRBJ2-2; D unclear. The CDR3 contains 14 residues. Germline V lookup: CDR1 KGHSH, CDR2 LQKENI. V was cut by 5 bases and J by 5 bases, with 12 bases left in between. As DNA, the CDR3 is TGTGCCAGCTCAAATAGGCCAGCGACCGGGGAGCTGTTTTTT. As protein: CASSNRPATGELFF.

This rearrangement joins TRBV11-3 to TRBJ1-1, with D perhaps matching TRBD1 (6 bases). Germline V gives CDR1 SGHNT, CDR2 YENEEA. The germline V and J ends were trimmed by 5 bases and 0 bases, with 10 bases remaining between them. This CDR3 contains 14 residues. CDR3 in amino acids: CASSRTGLNTEAFF. CDR3 nucleotide sequence: TGTGCCAGCAGCCGAACAGGGCTGAACACTGAAGCTTTCTTT.

This rearrangement joins TRBV20-1 to TRBJ1-2, with D hard to call. Per germline, CDR1 DFQATT and CDR2 SNEGSKA (reference sequence). Deletions cut 3 bases from V and 7 bases from J, with 15 bases between. The CDR3 has 13 amino acids. The CDR3 DNA is TGCAGTGCTAGTGATCCGGGAGGTCGTGGCTACACCTTC. Its translation is CSASDPGGRGYTF.

This chain joins TRBV5-1 and TRBJ2-5; 7 bases match TRBD2. The CDR3 length is 18 residues. Losses at the gene ends were 0 bases for V and 0 bases for J; bases not matched to a gene: 11. Per the germline V gene, CDR1 is SGHRS and CDR2 is YFSETQ. The DNA for the CDR3 is TGCGCCAGCAGCTTGGGTTGGCTAGCGGAAGCGTACCAAGAGACCCAGTACTTC. It is translated as CASSLGWLAEAYQETQYF.

This clone appeared a single time. This sequence joins TRBV3-1 (or the pseudogene TRBV3-2) and TRBJ1-5; D is undetermined. The CDR3 is 18 amino acids. The ends were cut back, 0 bases at V and 0 bases at J, with 15 bases in the middle. Germline CDR1 and CDR2: LGHDT and YNNKEL (reference sequence). The CDR3 here is CASSQDLGSPYSNQPQHF. The CDR3 nucleotides are TGTGCCAGCAGCCAAGACCTCGGCAGCCCTTATAGCAATCAGCCCCAGCATTTT.